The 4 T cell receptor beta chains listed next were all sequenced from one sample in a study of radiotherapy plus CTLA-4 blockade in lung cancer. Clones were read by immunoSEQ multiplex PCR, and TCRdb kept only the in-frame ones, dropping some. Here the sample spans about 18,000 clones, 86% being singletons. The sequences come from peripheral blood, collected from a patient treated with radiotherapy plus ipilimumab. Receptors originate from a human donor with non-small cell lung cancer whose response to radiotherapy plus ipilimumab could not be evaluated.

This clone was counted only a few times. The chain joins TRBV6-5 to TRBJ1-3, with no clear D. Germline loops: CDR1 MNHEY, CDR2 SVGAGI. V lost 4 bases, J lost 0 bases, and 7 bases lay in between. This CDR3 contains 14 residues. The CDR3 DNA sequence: TGTGCCAGCAGTTCCCCGAGCTCTGGAAACACCATATATTTT. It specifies CASSSPSSGNTIYF.

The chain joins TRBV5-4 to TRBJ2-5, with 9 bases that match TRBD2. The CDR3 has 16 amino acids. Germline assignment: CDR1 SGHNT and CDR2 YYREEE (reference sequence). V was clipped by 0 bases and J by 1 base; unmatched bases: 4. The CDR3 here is CASSLDWRGGQETQYF. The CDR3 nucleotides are TGTGCCAGCAGCTTGGACTGGCGGGGGGGCCAAGAGACCCAGTACTTC.

The CDR3, as DNA: TGTGCCAGCAGTTGGGAGGTACAACCAACCTCTAGCACAGATACGCAGTATTTT. Encoded protein: CASSWEVQPTSSTDTQYF. The V and J genes are TRBV27 and TRBJ2-3; maybe TRBD2 (6 bases). Trimming took 4 bases from V and 0 from J, leaving 20 bases between them. The CDR3 loop spans 18 amino acids. The germline CDR1 and CDR2 sequences are MNHEY and SMNVEV (reference sequence).

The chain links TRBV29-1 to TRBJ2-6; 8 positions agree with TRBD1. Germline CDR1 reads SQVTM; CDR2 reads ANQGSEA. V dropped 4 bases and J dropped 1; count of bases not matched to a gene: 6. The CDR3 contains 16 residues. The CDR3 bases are TGCAGCGTTGCCGGGACAGGAGTGTCTGGGGCCAACGTCCTGACTTTC. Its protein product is CSVAGTGVSGANVLTF.